This is a list of T cell receptor beta chains from one sample in a study of blood T cell repertoires in COVID-19. Clones were sequenced by immunoSEQ multiplex PCR, and TCRdb holds only the in-frame ones, with some missing. The profile covers around 97,000 clones, with roughly 80% appearing a single time and around 12% taken by the ten largest. Sequenced: peripheral blood. The receptors were gathered from a human donor in a cohort sampled during active COVID-19. Both conserved end residues are part of each CDR3. The order of the fields is CDR3 protein, CDR3 DNA, V gene, D gene, clone size, J gene. A D gene is named only where the DNA matches it firmly. Clone size is not always given. Where it is, it says once, few, many or a class for expanded clones.

CATSDLRGQSNSPLHF | TGTGCCACCAGTGATTTGAGGGGACAGTCGAATTCACCCCTCCACTTT | TRBV24-1 | TRBD1 | - | TRBJ1-6
CASSLAGLGQGWPGELFF | TGTGCCAGCAGCCTCGCGGGATTGGGACAGGGATGGCCCGGGGAGCTGTTTTTT | TRBV27 | TRBD1 | - | TRBJ2-2
CASSRGGPNYGYTF | TGTGCCAGCAGTAGGGGGGGACCTAACTATGGCTACACCTTC | TRBV7-2 | - | - | TRBJ1-2
CASSLDRGAYTEAFF | TGTGCCAGCAGCTTAGATCGGGGGGCATACACTGAAGCTTTCTTT | TRBV7-2 | - | - | TRBJ1-1
CASSLAGVYRNIQYF | TGCGCCAGCAGCTTAGCAGGGGTTTATAGAAACATTCAGTACTTC | TRBV5-1 | - | - | TRBJ2-4
CSATTGDEQYF | TGCAGTGCTACAACAGGGGACGAGCAGTACTTC | TRBV20-1 | TRBD1 | - | TRBJ2-7
CASSIPGYEQYF | TGTGCCAGCAGCATCCCGGGATACGAGCAGTACTTC | TRBV7-2 | - | - | TRBJ2-7
CASSSYQGAEAFF | TGTGCCAGCTCATCGTATCAGGGGGCTGAAGCTTTCTTT | TRBV18 | TRBD1 | - | TRBJ1-1
CASSGTGDSSYEQYF | TGCGCCAGCAGCGGGACAGGGGATAGCTCCTACGAGCAGTACTTC | TRBV5-1 | TRBD1 | - | TRBJ2-7
CAIRTGSCGYTF | TGTGCCATCAGGACAGGTTCTTGTGGCTACACCTTC | TRBV10-3 | - | - | TRBJ1-2
CASSESRGAYGYTF | TGTGCCAGCAGTGAAAGCCGGGGGGCCTATGGCTACACCTTC | TRBV6-1 | - | - | TRBJ1-2
CAWSHYSRAGGYGYTF | TGTGCCTGGAGCCACTACTCCCGAGCCGGGGGCTATGGCTACACCTTC | TRBV30 | - | - | TRBJ1-2
CASSVGDSTLSGNTIYF | TGTGCCAGCAGCGTAGGGGACAGCACCCTCTCTGGAAACACCATATATTTT | TRBV9 | TRBD1 | - | TRBJ1-3
CASSLGREKLFF | TGCGCCAGCAGCTTGGGCAGGGAAAAACTGTTTTTT | TRBV5-1 | - | - | TRBJ1-4
CASSQDQEGKGYTF | TGCGCCAGCAGCCAAGACCAGGAGGGAAAGGGCTACACCTTC | TRBV4-1 | - | once | TRBJ1-2
CASSLVPEAITEAFF | TGTGCCAGCAGCTTAGTGCCAGAGGCGATCACTGAAGCTTTCTTT | TRBV7-2 | - | - | TRBJ1-1
CSAAGGLGRAEAFF | TGCAGCGCCGCGGGCGGTTTGGGGAGGGCTGAAGCTTTCTTT | TRBV29-1 | - | few | TRBJ1-1
CASSEAGEGYGYTF | TGTGCCAGCAGTGAAGCGGGAGAAGGCTATGGCTACACCTTC | TRBV2 | - | once | TRBJ1-2
CASSLEGRDTGELFF | TGCGCCAGCAGCTTAGAGGGCCGGGACACCGGGGAGCTGTTTTTT | TRBV5-1 | - | - | TRBJ2-2
CASFPIPGLAGGPTEQFF | TGTGCCAGCTTCCCGATTCCGGGACTAGCGGGGGGGCCGACGGAGCAGTTCTTC | TRBV18 | TRBD2 | - | TRBJ2-1
CANTPPRQGCHEQYF | TGTGCCAACACACCGCCCCGACAGGGTTGCCACGAGCAGTACTTC | TRBV9 | TRBD1 | - | TRBJ2-7
CASSREEKLFF | TGTGCCAGCAGTAGAGAGGAAAAACTGTTTTTT | TRBV28 | - | once | TRBJ1-4
CSASRTSGGLSSYEQYF | TGCAGTGCTAGTCGGACTAGCGGGGGGCTTAGTTCCTACGAGCAGTACTTC | TRBV20-1 | TRBD2 | - | TRBJ2-7
CASSLSDRRYNSPLHF | TGTGCCAGCTCACTTAGCGACCGTCGCTATAATTCACCCCTCCACTTT | TRBV18 | - | once | TRBJ1-6
CASSPRVGEKLFF | TGTGCCAGCAGTCCGAGGGTTGGCGAAAAACTGTTTTTT | TRBV6-6 | - | - | TRBJ1-4
CASSQEEGGYGYTF | TGTGCCAGCAGCCAAGAGGAGGGAGGCTATGGCTACACCTTC | TRBV4-2 | - | - | TRBJ1-2
CASSYSNLAGGGYTF | TGTGCCAGCAGTTACTCGAATTTGGCGGGTGGGGGGTACACCTTC | TRBV6-5 | - | - | TRBJ1-2
CASSTSATSGYEQYF | TGCGCCAGCAGCACCAGTGCAACTAGCGGCTACGAGCAGTACTTC | TRBV5-1 | TRBD2 | - | TRBJ2-7
CASSLSRAQNTEAFF | TGTGCCAGCAGCTTATCGAGGGCACAGAACACTGAAGCTTTCTTT | TRBV7-3 | - | - | TRBJ1-1
CASSRSSSYNEQFF | TGTGCCAGTAGCCGGTCGAGCTCCTACAATGAGCAGTTCTTC | TRBV19 | - | - | TRBJ2-1
CASGLSTGTNEQFF | TGTGCTAGTGGTTTATCGACAGGAACCAATGAGCAGTTCTTC | TRBV12-5 | - | - | TRBJ2-1
CAISGQGSEAFF | TGTGCCATCAGTGGACAGGGCTCTGAAGCTTTCTTT | TRBV10-3 | TRBD1 | - | TRBJ1-1
CASSLAPSSTDTQYF | TGTGCCAGCAGCTTAGCCCCTTCTAGCACAGATACGCAGTATTTT | TRBV7-8 | - | - | TRBJ2-3
CAWMNGGGVGEQYF | TGTGCCTGGATGAACGGGGGAGGTGTTGGCGAGCAGTACTTC | TRBV30 | - | - | TRBJ2-7
CASSVASGGGRETQYF | TGTGCCAGCAGCGTAGCATCCGGGGGGGGCCGAGAGACCCAGTACTTC | TRBV9 | TRBD2 | - | TRBJ2-5
CASRTSGLSYEQYF | TGTGCCAGCAGAACATCGGGATTATCCTACGAGCAGTACTTC | TRBV27 | - | - | TRBJ2-7
CASSEYRTGAYSPLHF | TGTGCCAGCAGTGAATATCGTACAGGGGCGTATTCACCCCTCCACTTT | TRBV25-1 | TRBD1 | - | TRBJ1-6
CASSLQGRTEAFF | TGCGCCAGCAGCCTACAGGGAAGGACTGAAGCTTTCTTT | TRBV5-1 | - | - | TRBJ1-1
CASSQIATNLYEQYF | TGTGCCAGCAGCCAAATCGCGACAAATCTCTACGAGCAGTACTTC | TRBV4-2 | - | - | TRBJ2-7
CASSSGGSRNQPQHF | TGTGCCAGCAGCTCAGGGGGTAGCCGCAATCAGCCCCAGCATTTT | TRBV7-2 | TRBD1 | - | TRBJ1-5
CASSDRGRSDTQYF | TGTGCCAGTAGTGACAGGGGGCGGTCAGATACGCAGTATTTT | TRBV19 | TRBD1 | once | TRBJ2-3
CASSLVTERETQYF | TGTGCCAGCTCACTTGTGACAGAGAGGGAGACCCAGTACTTC | TRBV18 | - | - | TRBJ2-5
CASSPSDRVYTEAFF | TGTGCCAGCAGCCCTTCGGACAGGGTGTACACTGAAGCTTTCTTT | TRBV7-8 | TRBD1 | - | TRBJ1-1
CASSTTGQTNTEAFF | TGCGCCAGCAGCACTACCGGACAGACGAACACTGAAGCTTTCTTT | TRBV5-1 | - | - | TRBJ1-1
CASGPRRDEQYF | TGTGCCAGCGGTCCGCGGCGGGACGAGCAGTACTTC | TRBV2 | - | - | TRBJ2-7
CASRGDRGTETQYF | TGTGCCAGCAGAGGGGACAGGGGGACAGAGACCCAGTACTTC | TRBV2 | TRBD1 | few | TRBJ2-5
CASSLVEANEQFF | TGCGCCAGCAGCTTGGTGGAGGCCAATGAGCAGTTCTTC | TRBV5-1 | - | - | TRBJ2-1
CASSTGLYNEQFF | TGTGCCAGTAGTACAGGACTCTACAATGAGCAGTTCTTC | TRBV19 | - | - | TRBJ2-1
CASSQRGSNQPQHF | TGTGCCAGCAGCCAGCGAGGGAGCAATCAGCCCCAGCATTTT | TRBV5-4 | - | - | TRBJ1-5
CATSRDLLAGAHEQFF | TGTGCCACCAGCAGAGATCTACTAGCGGGGGCCCATGAGCAGTTCTTC | TRBV15 | TRBD2 | - | TRBJ2-1
CASTETGIFSEKLFF | TGTGCCAGCACGGAGACAGGGATCTTTAGTGAAAAACTGTTTTTT | TRBV5-8 | TRBD1 | - | TRBJ1-4
CASSTSPGTSAGELFF | TGTGCCAGCAGCACCTCCCCCGGGACTAGTGCCGGGGAGCTGTTTTTT | TRBV9 | TRBD2 | - | TRBJ2-2